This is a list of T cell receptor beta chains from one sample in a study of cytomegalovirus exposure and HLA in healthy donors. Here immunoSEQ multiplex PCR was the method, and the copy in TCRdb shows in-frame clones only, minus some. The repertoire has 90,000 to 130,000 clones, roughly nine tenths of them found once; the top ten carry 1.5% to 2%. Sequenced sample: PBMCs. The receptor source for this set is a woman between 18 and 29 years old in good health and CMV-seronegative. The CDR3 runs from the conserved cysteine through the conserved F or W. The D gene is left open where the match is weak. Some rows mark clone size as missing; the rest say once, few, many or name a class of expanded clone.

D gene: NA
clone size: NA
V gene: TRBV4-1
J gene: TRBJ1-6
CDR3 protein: CASSPETGPYNSPLHF
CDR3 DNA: TGCGCCAGCAGCCCCGAGACAGGACCCTATAATTCACCCCTCCACTTT

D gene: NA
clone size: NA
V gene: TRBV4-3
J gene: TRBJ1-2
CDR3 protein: CASSQADRNYGYTF
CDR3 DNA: TGCGCCAGCAGCCAAGCGGACAGAAACTATGGCTACACCTTC

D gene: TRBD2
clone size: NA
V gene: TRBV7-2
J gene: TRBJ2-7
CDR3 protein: CASSLALAGVSYEQYF
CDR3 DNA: TGTGCCAGCAGCTTAGCCCTAGCGGGGGTCTCCTACGAGCAGTACTTC

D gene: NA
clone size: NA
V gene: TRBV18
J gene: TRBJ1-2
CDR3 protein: CASSEAANRNYGYTF
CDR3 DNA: TGTGCCAGCAGCGAGGCAGCAAACCGAAACTATGGCTACACCTTC

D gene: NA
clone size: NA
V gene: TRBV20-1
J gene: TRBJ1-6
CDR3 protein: CSASLPGTLHF
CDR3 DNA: TGCAGTGCTTCCCTCCCAGGGACCCTCCACTTT

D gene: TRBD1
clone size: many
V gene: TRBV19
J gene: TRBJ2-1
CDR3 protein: CASSSDREIYNEQFF
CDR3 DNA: TGTGCCAGTAGCTCAGACAGGGAGATCTACAATGAGCAGTTCTTC

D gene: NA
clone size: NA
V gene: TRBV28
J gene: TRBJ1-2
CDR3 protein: CASTPPGGNYGYTF
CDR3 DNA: TGTGCCAGCACCCCCCCCGGGGGGAACTATGGCTACACCTTC

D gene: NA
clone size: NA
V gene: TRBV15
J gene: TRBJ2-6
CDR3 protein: CATSTASSGANVLTF
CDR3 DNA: TGTGCCACCTCTACGGCTAGCTCTGGGGCCAACGTCCTGACTTTC

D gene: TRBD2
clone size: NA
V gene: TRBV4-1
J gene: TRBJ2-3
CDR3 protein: CASSPGTAGGIDTQYF
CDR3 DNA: TGCGCCAGCTCGCCGGGGACGGCGGGGGGGATAGATACGCAGTATTTT

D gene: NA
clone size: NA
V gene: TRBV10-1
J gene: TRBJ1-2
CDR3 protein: CASSESLLYGYTF
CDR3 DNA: TGCGCCAGCAGTGAGTCCCTCCTCTATGGCTACACCTTC

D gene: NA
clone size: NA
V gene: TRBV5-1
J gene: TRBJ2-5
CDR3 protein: CASSLARQETQYF
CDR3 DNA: TGCGCCAGCAGCTTGGCCCGCCAAGAGACCCAGTACTTC

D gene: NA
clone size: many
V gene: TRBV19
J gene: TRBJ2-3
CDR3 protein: CASSIQGSGDTQYF
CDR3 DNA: TGTGCCAGTAGTATCCAGGGGAGCGGAGATACGCAGTATTTT

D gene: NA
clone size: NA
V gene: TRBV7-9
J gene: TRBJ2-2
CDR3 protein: CASIGIANTGELFF
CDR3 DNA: TGTGCCAGCATCGGGATCGCGAACACCGGGGAGCTGTTTTTT

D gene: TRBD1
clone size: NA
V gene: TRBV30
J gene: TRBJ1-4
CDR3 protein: CAWSVQGAGEKLFF
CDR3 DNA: TGTGCCTGGAGTGTACAGGGGGCTGGTGAAAAACTGTTTTTT

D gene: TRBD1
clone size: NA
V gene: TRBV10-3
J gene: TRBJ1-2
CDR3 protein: CAIRQGNYGYTF
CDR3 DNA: TGTGCCATCAGACAGGGGAACTATGGCTACACCTTC

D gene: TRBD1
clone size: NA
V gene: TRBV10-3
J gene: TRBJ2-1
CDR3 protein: CAISVSGTGNEQFF
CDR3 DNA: TGTGCCATCAGTGTCTCCGGGACAGGTAATGAGCAGTTCTTC

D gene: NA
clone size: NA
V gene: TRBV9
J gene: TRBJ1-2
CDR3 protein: CASSATGRAGYTF
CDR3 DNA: TGTGCCAGCAGCGCCACAGGGAGAGCTGGCTACACCTTC

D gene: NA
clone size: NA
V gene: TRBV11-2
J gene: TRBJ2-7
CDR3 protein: CASSTLAGGRISYEQYF
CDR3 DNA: TGTGCCAGCAGCACTTTGGCCGGAGGCAGGATCTCCTACGAGCAGTACTTC

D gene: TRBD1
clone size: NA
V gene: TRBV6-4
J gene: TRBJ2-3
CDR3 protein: CASSVTGDTDTQYF
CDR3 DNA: TGTGCCAGCAGCGTGACAGGGGACACAGATACGCAGTATTTT

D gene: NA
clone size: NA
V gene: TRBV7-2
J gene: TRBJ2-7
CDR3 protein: CASSLEGLGVGEQYF
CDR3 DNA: TGTGCCAGCAGCTTAGAGGGACTGGGCGTTGGCGAGCAGTACTTC

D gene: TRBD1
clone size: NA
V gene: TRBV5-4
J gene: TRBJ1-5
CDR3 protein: CASSRDRDSNQPQHF
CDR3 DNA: TGTGCCAGCAGCCGGGACAGAGATAGCAATCAGCCCCAGCATTTT

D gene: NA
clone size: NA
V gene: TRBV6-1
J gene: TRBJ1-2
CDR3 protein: CATRVRSNLYYGYTF
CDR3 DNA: TGTGCCACCCGGGTCCGGTCGAATTTGTACTATGGCTACACCTTC

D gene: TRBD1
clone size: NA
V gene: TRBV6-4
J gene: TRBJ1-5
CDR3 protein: CASSPRTGVNQPQHF
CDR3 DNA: TGTGCCAGCAGCCCTCGAACAGGGGTGAATCAGCCCCAGCATTTT